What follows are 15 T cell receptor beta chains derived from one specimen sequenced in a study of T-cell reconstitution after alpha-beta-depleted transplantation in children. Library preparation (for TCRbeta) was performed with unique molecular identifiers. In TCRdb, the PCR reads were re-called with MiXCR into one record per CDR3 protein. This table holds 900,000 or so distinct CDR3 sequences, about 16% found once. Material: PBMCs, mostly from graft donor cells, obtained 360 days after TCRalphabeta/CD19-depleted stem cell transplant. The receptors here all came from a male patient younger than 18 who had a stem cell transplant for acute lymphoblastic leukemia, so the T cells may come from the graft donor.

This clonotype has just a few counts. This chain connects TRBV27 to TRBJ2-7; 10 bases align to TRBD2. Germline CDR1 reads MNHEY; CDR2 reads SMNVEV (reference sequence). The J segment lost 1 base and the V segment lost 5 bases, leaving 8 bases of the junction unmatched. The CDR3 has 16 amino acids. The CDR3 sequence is CASSTGLAVMSYEQYF. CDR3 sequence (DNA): TGTGCCAGCAGTACAGGACTAGCGGTCATGTCCTACGAGCAGTACTTC.

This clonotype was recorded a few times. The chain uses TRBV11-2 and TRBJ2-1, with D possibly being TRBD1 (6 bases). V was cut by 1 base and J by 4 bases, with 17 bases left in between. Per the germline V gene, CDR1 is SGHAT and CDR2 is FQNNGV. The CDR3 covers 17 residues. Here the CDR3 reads CASSLGPAGDSYNEQFF. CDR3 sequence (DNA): TGTGCCAGCAGCTTAGGACCCGCAGGGGATTCTTACAATGAGCAGTTCTTC.

The CDR3 region has the DNA TGTGCCAGCAGTTTACGGCGGGGGGGGATAGGGCAGTACTTC. It specifies CASSLRRGGIGQYF. This chain uses TRBV12-3 or TRBV12-4 with TRBJ2-7, with TRBD2 identical over 9 bases. The CDR3 has 14 residues. J lost 9 bases, V lost 2 bases, and 8 bases had no gene match.

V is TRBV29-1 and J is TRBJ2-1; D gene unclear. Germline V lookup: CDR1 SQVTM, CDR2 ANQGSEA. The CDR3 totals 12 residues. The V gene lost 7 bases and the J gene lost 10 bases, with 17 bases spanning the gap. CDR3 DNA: TGCAGCGCGAATAACAGACCTGAGGAGCAGTTCTTC. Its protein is CSANNRPEEQFF.

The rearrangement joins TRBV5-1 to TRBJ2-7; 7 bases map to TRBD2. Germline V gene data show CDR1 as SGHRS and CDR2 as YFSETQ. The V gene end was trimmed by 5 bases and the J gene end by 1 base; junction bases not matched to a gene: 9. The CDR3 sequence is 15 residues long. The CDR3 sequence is CASRGGSGPSYEQYF. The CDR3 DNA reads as TGCGCCAGCAGGGGGGGGAGCGGCCCTTCCTACGAGCAGTACTTC.

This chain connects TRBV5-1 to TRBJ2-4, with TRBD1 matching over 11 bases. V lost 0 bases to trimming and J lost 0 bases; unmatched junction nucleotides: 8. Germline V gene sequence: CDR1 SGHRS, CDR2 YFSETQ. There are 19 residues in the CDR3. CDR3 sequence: CASSLVMGQGVLAKNIQYF. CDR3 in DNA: TGCGCCAGCAGCTTGGTTATGGGACAGGGGGTTCTAGCCAAAAACATTCAGTACTTC.

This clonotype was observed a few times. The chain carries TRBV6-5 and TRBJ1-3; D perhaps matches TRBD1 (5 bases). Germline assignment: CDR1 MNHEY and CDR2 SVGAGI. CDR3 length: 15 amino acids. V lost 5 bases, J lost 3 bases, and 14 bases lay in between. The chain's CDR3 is CASSTTGSGGNTIYF. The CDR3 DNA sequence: TGTGCCAGCAGTACTACAGGCTCCGGTGGAAACACCATATATTTT.

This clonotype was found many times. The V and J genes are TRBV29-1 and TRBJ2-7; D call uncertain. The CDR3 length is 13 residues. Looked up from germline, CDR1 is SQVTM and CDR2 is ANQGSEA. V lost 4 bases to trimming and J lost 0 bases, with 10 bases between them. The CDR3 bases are TGCAGCGTTGTCTGGCAAAGCTCCTACGAGCAGTACTTC. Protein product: CSVVWQSSYEQYF.

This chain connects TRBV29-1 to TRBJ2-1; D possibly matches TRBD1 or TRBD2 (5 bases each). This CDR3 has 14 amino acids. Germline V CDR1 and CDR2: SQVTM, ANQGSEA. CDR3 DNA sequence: TGCACCGAACCCCGGGACCCCACTTACAATGAGCAGTTCTTC. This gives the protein CTEPRDPTYNEQFF.

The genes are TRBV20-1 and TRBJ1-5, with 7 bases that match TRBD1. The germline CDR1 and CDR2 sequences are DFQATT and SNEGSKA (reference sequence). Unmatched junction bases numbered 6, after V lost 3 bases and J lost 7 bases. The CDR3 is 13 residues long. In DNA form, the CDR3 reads TGCAGTGCTAGTCAGGGGGGTCACCAGCCCCAGCATTTT. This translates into CSASQGGHQPQHF.

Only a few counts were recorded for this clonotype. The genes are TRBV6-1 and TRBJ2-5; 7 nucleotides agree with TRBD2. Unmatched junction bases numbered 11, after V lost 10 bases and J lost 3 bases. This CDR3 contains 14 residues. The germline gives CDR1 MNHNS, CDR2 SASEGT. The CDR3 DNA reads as TGTGCCACCCGGGTGGGGGGACTAAAAGAGACCCAGTACTTC. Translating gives CATRVGGLKETQYF.

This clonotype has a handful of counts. The CDR3 is CASSSQGVPDTQYF. In DNA form, the CDR3 reads TGCGCCAGCAGCTCCCAGGGCGTCCCAGATACGCAGTATTTT. The chain employs TRBV5-1 and TRBJ2-3, with TRBD1 as a possible D gene (5 bases). CDR1 is SGHRS, CDR2 YFSETQ, per germline. The CDR3 length is 14 residues. Trimming took off 3 bases at V and 4 bases at J, with 12 bases between the two ends.

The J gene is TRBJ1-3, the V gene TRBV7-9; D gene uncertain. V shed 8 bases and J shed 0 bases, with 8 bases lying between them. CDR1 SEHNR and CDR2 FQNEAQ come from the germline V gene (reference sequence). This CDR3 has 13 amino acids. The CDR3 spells CASPGGSGNTIYF. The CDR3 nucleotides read TGTGCCAGCCCTGGAGGCTCTGGAAACACCATATATTTT.

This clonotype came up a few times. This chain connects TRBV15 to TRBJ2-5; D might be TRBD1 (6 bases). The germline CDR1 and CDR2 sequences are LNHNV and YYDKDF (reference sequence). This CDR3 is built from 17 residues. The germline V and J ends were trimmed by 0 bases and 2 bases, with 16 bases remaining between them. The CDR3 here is CATSREMPGVLQETQYF. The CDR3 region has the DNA TGTGCCACCAGCAGAGAAATGCCAGGGGTTCTTCAAGAGACCCAGTACTTC.

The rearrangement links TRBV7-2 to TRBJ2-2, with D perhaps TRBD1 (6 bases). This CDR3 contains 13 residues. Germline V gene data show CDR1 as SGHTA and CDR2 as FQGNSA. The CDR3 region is CVAGTSNTGELFF. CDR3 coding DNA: TGTGTCGCCGGGACATCCAACACCGGGGAGCTGTTTTTT.